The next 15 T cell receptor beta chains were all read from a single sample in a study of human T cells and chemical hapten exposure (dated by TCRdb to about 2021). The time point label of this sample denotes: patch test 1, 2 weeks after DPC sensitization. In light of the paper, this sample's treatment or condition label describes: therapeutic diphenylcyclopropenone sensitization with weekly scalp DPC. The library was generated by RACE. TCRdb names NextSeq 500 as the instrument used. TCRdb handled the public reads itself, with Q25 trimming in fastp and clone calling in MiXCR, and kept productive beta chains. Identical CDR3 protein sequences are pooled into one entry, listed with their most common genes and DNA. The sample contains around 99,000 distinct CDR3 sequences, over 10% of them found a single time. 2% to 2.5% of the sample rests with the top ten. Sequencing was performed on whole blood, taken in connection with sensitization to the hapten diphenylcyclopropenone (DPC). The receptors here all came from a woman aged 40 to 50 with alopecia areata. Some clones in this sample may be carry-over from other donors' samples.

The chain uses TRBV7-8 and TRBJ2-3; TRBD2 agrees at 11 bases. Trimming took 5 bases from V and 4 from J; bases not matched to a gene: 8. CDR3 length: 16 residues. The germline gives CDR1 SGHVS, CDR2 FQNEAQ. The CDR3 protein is CASSSHRGLAADTQYF. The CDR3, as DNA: TGTGCCAGCAGCAGCCACAGGGGACTAGCGGCAGATACGCAGTATTTT.

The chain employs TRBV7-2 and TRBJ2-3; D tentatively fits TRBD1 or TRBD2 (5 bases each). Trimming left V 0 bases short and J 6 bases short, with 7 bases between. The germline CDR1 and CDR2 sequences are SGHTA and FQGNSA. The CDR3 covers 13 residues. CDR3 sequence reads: CASSLAGVDTQYF. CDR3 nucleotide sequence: TGTGCCAGCAGCTTAGCGGGGGTGGATACGCAGTATTTT. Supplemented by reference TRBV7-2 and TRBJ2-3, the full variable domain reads GAGVSQSPSNKVTEKGKDVELRCDPISGHTALYWYRQSLGQGLEFLIYFQGNSAPDKSGLPSDRFSAERTGGSVSTLTIQRTQQEDSAVYLCASSLAGVDTQYFGPGTRLTVL.

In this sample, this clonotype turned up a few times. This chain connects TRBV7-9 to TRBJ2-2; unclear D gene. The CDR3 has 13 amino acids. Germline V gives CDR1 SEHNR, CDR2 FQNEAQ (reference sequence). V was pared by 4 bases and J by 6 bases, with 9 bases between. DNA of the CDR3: TGTGCCAGCAGCTCACAAGGCGCCGGGGAGCTGTTTTTT. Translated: CASSSQGAGELFF.

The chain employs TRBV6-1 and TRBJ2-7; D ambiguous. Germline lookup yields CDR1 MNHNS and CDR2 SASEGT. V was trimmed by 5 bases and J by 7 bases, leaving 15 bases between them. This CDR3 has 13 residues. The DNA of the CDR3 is TGTGCCAGCAGTACTACCCAAGAAGTAGAGCAGTACTTC. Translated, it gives CASSTTQEVEQYF.

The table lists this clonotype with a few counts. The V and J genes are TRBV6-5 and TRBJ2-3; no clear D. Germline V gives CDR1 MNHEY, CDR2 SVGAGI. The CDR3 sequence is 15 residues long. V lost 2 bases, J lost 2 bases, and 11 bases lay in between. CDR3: CASSYTQQLTDTQYF. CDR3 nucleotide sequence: TGTGCCAGCAGTTACACCCAGCAGCTCACAGATACGCAGTATTTT.

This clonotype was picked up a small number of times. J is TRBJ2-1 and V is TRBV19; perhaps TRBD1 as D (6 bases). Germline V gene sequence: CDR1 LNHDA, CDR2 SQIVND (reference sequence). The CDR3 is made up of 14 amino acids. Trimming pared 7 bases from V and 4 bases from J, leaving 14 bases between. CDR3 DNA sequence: TGTGCCAGTACCCCGGACAGTGTATACAATGAGCAGTTCTTC. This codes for CASTPDSVYNEQFF. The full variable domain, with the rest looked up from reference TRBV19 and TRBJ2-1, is DGGITQSPKYLFRKEGQNVTLSCEQNLNHDAMYWYRQDPGQGLRLIYYSQIVNDFQKGDIAEGYSVSREKKESFPLTVTSAQKNPTAFYLCASTPDSVYNEQFFGPGTRLTVL.

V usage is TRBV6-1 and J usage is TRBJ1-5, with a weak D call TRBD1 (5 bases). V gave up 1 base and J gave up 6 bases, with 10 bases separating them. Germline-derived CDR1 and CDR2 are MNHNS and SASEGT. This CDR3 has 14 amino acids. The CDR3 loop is CASSEVTEGQPQHF. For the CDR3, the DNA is TGTGCCAGCAGTGAAGTGACAGAAGGTCAGCCCCAGCATTTT.

The CDR3 DNA reads as TGTGCCAGCAGTCCTCCCGGGAACAGCCCCACAGATACGCAGTATTTT. It specifies CASSPPGNSPTDTQYF. The V and J genes are TRBV12-3 or TRBV12-4 and TRBJ2-3; D may be TRBD2 (5 bases). V dropped 5 bases and J dropped 2 bases, with 17 bases sitting between them. The CDR3 runs to 16 residues.

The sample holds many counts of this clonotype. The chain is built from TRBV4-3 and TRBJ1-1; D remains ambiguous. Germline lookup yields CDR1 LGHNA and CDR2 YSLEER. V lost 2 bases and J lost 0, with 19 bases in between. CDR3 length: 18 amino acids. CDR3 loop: CASSQPYQPGRMNTEAFF. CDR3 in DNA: TGCGCCAGCAGCCAACCTTACCAACCCGGACGGATGAACACTGAAGCTTTCTTT.

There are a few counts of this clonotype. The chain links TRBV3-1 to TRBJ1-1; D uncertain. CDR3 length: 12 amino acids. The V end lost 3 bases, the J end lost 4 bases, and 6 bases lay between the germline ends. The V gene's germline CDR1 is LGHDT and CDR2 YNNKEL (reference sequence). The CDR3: CASSQTSTEAFF. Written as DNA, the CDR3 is TGTGCCAGCAGCCAGACCTCCACTGAAGCTTTCTTT.

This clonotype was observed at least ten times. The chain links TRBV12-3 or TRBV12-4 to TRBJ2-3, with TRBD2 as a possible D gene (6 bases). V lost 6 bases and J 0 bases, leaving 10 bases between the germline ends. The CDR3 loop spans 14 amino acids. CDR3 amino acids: CASRPGTSTDTQYF. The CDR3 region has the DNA TGTGCCAGCAGACCCGGGACTAGCACAGATACGCAGTATTTT.

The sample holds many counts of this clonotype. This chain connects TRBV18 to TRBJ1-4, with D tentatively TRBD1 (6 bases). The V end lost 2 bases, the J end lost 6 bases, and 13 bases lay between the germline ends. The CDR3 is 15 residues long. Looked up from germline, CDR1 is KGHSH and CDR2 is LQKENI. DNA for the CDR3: TGTGCCAGCTCACCAAACAGGGATGCGGATGAAAAACTGTTTTTT. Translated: CASSPNRDADEKLFF.

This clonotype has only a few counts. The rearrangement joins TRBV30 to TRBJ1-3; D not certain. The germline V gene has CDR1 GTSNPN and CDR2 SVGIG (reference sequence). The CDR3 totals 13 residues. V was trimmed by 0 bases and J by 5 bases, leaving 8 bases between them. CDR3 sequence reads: CAWSVGFRNTIYF. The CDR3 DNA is TGTGCCTGGAGTGTAGGGTTCAGAAACACCATATATTTT.

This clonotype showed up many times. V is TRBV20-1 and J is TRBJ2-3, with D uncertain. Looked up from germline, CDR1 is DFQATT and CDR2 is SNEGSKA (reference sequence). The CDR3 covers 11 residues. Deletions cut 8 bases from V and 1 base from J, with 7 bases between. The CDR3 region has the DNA TGCAGTAAGGACGGCACAGATACGCAGTATTTT. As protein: CSKDGTDTQYF.

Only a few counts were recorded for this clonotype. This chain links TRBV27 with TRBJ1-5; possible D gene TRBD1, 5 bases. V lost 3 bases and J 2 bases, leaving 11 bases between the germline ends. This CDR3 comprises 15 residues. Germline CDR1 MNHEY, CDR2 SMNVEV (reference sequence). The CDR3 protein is CASSLQGYGNQPQHF. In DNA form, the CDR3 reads TGTGCCAGCAGTTTGCAGGGATATGGCAATCAGCCCCAGCATTTT.